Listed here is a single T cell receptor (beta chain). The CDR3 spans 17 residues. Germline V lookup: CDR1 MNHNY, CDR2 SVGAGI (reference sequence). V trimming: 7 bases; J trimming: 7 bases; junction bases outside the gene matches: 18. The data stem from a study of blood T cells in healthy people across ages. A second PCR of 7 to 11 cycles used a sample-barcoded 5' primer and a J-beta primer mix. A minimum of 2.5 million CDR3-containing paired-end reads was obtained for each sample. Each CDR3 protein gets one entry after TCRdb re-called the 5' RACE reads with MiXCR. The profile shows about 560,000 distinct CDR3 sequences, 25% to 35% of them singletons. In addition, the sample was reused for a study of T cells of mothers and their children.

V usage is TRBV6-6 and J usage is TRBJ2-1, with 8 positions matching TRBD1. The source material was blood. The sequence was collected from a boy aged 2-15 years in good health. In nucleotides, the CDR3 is TGTGCCAGCACTCAAACGAGGTGGCAGGGGGCCGTGAATGAGCAGTTCTTC. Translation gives CASTQTRWQGAVNEQFF.